This TCR beta chain was identified during a study of T cells and copy number aberrations in small-cell lung cancer. The V end was cut by 1 base, the J end by 3 bases, with 12 bases between. The CDR3 has 15 residues. Germline V gene sequence: CDR1 SGHVS, CDR2 FQNEAQ. Each donor had smoking or heavy second-hand smoke exposure. General observations from the study: Sequencing artifacts are a known risk, since all specimens were formalin-fixed paraffin-embedded. Tumors showed lower T-cell density, richness and clonality than adjacent lung, though density did not differ significantly.

For this clone: No antigen is known for it.

Assay: immunoSEQ multiplex PCR; the TCRdb copy retains only in-frame clones and omits some. This table holds 2,000 to 3,000 clones, 75% to 90% found once. This receptor was identified in a man between 35 and 55 years old with small cell lung cancer. The V gene is TRBV7-8, the J gene TRBJ1-1, with a weak D call TRBD1 (5 bases). Sequenced: normal tissue next to the tumor. The CDR3 reads CASSLVWGGDTEAFF. CDR3 sequence (DNA): TGTGCCAGCAGCTTAGTATGGGGAGGGGACACTGAAGCTTTCTTT.